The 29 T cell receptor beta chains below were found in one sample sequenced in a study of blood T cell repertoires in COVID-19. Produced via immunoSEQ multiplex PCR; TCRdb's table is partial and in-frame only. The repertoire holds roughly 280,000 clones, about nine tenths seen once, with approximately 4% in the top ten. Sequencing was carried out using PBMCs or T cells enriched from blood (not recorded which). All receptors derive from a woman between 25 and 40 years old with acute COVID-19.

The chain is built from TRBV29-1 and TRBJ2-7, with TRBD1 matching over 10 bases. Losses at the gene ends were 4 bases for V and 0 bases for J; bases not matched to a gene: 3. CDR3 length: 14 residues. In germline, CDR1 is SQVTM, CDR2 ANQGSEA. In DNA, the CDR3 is TGCAGCGTTGGGCGGGACAGGGGCTCCTACGAGCAGTACTTC. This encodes CSVGRDRGSYEQYF.

In DNA, the CDR3 is TGTGCCAGCAGCTTATTAGTCTCATACTCTGGAAACACCATATATTTT. Translation gives CASSLLVSYSGNTIYF. The chain joins TRBV7-2 to TRBJ1-3; D uncertain. This CDR3 has 16 amino acids. Deletions cut 2 bases from V and 0 bases from J, with 11 bases between. Germline V gene lookup returns CDR1 SGHTA and CDR2 FQGNSA.

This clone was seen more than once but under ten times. CDR3 residues: CASSYSVGVQETQYF. CDR3 DNA: TGTGCCAGCAGTTACTCTGTAGGAGTACAAGAGACCCAGTACTTC. The chain has TRBV6-5 and TRBJ2-5; unclear D gene. There are 15 residues in the CDR3. V was shortened by 0 bases and J by 2 bases, with 10 bases between the two germline ends. The germline gives CDR1 MNHEY, CDR2 SVGAGI.

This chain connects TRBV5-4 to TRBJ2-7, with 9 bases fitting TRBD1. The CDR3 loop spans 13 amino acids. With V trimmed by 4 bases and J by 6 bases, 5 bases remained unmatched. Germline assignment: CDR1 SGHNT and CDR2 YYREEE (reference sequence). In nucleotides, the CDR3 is TGTGCCAGCAGCCCAGGGACAGGGTTCGAGCAGTACTTC. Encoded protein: CASSPGTGFEQYF.

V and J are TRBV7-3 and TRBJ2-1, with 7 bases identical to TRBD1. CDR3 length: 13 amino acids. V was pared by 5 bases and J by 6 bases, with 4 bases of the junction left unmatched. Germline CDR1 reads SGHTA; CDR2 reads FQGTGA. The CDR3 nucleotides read TGTGCCAGCAGCACAGGGGACGGCAATGAGCAGTTCTTC. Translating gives CASSTGDGNEQFF.

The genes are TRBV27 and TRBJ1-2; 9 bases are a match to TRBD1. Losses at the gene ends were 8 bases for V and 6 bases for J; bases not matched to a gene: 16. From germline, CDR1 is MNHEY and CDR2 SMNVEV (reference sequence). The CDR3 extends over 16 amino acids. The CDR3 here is CASAPGDRAIFHGYTF. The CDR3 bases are TGTGCCAGCGCCCCCGGGGACAGGGCGATCTTCCATGGCTACACCTTC.

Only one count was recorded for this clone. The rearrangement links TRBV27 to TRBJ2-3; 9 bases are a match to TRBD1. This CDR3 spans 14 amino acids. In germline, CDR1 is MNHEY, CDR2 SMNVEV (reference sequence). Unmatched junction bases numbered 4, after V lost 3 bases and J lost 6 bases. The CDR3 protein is CASSFGTGSDTQYF. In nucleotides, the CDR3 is TGTGCCAGCAGTTTCGGGACAGGGTCGGATACGCAGTATTTT.

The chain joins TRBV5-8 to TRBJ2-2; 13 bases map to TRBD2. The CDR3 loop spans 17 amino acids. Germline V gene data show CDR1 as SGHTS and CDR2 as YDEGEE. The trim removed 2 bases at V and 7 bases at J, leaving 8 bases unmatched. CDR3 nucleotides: TGTGCCAGCAGCTTCGGGACTAGCGGGATTGAATTCGGGGAGCTGTTTTTT. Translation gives CASSFGTSGIEFGELFF. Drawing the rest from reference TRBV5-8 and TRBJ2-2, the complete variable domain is EAGVTQSPTHLIKTRGQQATLRCSPISGHTSVYWYQQALGLGLQFLLWYDEGEERNRGNFPPRFSGRQFPNYSSELNVNALELEDSALYLCASSFGTSGIEFGELFFGEGSRLTVL.

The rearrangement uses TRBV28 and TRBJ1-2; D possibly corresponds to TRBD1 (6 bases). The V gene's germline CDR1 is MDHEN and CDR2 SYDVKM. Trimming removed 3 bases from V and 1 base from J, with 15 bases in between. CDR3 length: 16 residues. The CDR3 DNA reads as TGTGCCAGCAGTTTTTGGGGGCGCACCGATAACTATGGCTACACCTTC. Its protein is CASSFWGRTDNYGYTF.

The CDR3 DNA is TGTGCCAGCAGCTTAGGACAGGGGGTAGATACGCAGTATTTT. This encodes CASSLGQGVDTQYF. This chain connects TRBV7-2 to TRBJ2-3; 9 bases fit TRBD1. Germline V gives CDR1 SGHTA, CDR2 FQGNSA. CDR3 length: 14 amino acids. V shed 1 base and J 5 bases; nucleotides not matched to a gene: 1. Drawing the rest from reference TRBV7-2 and TRBJ2-3, the complete variable domain is GAGVSQSPSNKVTEKGKDVELRCDPISGHTALYWYRQSLGQGLEFLIYFQGNSAPDKSGLPSDRFSAERTGGSVSTLTIQRTQQEDSAVYLCASSLGQGVDTQYFGPGTRLTVL.

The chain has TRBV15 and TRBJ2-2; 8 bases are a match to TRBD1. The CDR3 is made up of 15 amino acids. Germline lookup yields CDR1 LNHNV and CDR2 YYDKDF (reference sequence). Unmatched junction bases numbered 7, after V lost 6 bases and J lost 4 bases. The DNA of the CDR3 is TGTGCCACCAGTCCAGACAGGGGAGTCACCGGGGAGCTGTTTTTT. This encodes CATSPDRGVTGELFF.

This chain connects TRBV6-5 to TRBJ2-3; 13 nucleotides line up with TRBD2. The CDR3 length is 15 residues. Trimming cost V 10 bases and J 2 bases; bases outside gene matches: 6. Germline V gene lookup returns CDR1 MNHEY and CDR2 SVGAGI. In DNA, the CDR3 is TGTGCCACGGGGACTAGCGGGGACTTCACAGATACGCAGTATTTT. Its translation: CATGTSGDFTDTQYF.

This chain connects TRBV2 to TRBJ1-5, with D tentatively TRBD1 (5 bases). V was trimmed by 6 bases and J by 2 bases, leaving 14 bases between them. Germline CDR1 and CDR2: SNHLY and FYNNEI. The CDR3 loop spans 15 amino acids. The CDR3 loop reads CASRSRVGGNQPQHF. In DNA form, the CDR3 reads TGTGCCAGCAGAAGCAGGGTAGGCGGCAATCAGCCCCAGCATTTT.

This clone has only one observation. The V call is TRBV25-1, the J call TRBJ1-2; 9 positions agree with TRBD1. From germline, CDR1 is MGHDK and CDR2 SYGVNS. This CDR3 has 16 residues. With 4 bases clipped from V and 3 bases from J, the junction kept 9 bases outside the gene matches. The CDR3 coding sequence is TGTGCCAGCAGTGCAATTGGGACAGGGAGGGACTATGGCTACACCTTC. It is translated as CASSAIGTGRDYGYTF.

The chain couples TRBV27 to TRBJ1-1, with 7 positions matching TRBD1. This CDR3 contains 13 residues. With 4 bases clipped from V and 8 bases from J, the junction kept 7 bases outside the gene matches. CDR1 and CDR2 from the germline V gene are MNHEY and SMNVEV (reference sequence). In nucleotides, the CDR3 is TGTGCCAGCAGTTCACCGAACAGGGGCGAAGCTTTCTTT. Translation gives CASSSPNRGEAFF.

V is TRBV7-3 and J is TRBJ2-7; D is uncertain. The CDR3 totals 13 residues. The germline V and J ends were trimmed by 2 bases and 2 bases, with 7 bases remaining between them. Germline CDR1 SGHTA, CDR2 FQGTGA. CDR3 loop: CASSLGSAYEQYF. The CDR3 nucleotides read TGTGCCAGCAGCTTAGGCTCCGCCTACGAGCAGTACTTC.

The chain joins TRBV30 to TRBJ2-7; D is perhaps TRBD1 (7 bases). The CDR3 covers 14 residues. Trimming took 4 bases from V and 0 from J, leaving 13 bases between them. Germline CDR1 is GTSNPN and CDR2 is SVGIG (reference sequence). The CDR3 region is CAWTNRGLSYEQYF. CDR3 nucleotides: TGTGCCTGGACTAACAGGGGACTCTCCTACGAGCAGTACTTC.

CDR3 DNA sequence: TGTGCCACCAGCAGAATCAACAATGAGCAGTTCTTC. It specifies CATSRINNEQFF. The rearrangement joins TRBV15 to TRBJ2-1; unclear D gene. There are 12 residues in the CDR3. V shed 2 bases and J shed 5 bases, with 4 bases lying between them. The germline gives CDR1 LNHNV, CDR2 YYDKDF (reference sequence).

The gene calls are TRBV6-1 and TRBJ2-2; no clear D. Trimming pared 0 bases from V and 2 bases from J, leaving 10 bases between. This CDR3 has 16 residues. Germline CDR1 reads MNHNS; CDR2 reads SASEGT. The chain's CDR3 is CASSEAVQQNTGELFF. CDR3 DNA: TGTGCCAGCAGTGAAGCTGTACAGCAAAACACCGGGGAGCTGTTTTTT.

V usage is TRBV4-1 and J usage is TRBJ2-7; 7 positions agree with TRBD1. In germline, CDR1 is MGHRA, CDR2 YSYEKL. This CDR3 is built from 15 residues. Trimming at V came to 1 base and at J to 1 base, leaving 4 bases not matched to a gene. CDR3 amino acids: CASSQGWGQSYEQYF. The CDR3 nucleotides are TGCGCCAGCAGCCAAGGTTGGGGACAGTCCTACGAGCAGTACTTC.

The CDR3 nucleotides are TGTGCCAGCAGCTTAGAGGGACTAGCGGGAATTTGGGATGAGCAGTTCTTC. Amino acids: CASSLEGLAGIWDEQFF. The chain has TRBV7-2 and TRBJ2-1; 13 bases map to TRBD2. Germline-derived CDR1 and CDR2 are SGHTA and FQGNSA. This CDR3 has 17 amino acids. J gave up 8 bases and V 1 base, and 8 bases lay outside the gene matches.

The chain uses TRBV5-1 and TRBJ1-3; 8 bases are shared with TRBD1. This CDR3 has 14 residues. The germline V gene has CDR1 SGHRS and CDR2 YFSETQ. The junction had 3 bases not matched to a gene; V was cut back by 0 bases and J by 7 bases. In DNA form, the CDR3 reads TGCGCCAGCAGCTTGGATCAGGGGGCCAACACCATATATTTT. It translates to CASSLDQGANTIYF.

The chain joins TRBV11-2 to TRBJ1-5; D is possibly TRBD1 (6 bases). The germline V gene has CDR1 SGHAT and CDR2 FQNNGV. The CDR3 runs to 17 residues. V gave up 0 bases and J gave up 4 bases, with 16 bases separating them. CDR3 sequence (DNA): TGTGCCAGCAGCTTAGATTGGACAGCGGGATTTAATCAGCCCCAGCATTTT. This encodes CASSLDWTAGFNQPQHF.

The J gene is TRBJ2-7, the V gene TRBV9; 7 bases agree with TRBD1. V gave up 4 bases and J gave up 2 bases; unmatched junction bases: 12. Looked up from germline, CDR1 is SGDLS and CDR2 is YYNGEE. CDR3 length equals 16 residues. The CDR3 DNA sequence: TGTGCCAGCAGCACCGCTTGGGACAGTACCGCCTACGAGCAGTACTTC. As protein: CASSTAWDSTAYEQYF.

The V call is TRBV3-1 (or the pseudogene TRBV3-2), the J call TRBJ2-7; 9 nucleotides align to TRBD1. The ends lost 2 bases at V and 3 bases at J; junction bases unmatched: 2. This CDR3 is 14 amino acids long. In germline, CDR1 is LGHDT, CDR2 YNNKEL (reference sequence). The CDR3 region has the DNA TGTGCCAGCAGCCAACCGGGACAGGGCTACGAGCAGTACTTC. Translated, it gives CASSQPGQGYEQYF.

CDR3 sequence reads: CASSKIPARGLLNTEAFF. The CDR3 DNA follows: TGTGCCAGCAGCAAAATCCCAGCCAGGGGGCTTTTGAACACTGAAGCTTTCTTT. The V gene is TRBV21-1, the J gene TRBJ1-1; the table's D gene call, TRBD1, was not cross checked with the DNA. TRBV21-1 is recorded as a pseudogene. There are 18 residues in the CDR3.

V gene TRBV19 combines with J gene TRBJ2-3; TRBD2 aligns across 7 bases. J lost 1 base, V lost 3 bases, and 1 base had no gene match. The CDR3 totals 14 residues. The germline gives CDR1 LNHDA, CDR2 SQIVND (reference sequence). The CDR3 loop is CASSIGLGTDTQYF. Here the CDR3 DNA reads TGTGCCAGTAGTATCGGACTAGGCACAGATACGCAGTATTTT.

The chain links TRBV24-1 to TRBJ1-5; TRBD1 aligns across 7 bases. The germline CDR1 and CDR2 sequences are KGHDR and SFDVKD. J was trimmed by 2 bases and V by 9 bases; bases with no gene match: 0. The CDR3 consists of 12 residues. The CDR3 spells CATGQGNQPQHF. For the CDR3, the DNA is TGTGCCACCGGACAGGGCAATCAGCCCCAGCATTTT.

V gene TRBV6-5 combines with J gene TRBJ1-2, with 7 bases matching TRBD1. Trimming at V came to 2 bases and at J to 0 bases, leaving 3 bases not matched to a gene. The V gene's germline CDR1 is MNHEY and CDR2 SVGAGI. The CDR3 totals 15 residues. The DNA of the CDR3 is TGTGCCAGCAGTTACGGGCAGGGGGCTAACTATGGCTACACCTTC. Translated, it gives CASSYGQGANYGYTF.